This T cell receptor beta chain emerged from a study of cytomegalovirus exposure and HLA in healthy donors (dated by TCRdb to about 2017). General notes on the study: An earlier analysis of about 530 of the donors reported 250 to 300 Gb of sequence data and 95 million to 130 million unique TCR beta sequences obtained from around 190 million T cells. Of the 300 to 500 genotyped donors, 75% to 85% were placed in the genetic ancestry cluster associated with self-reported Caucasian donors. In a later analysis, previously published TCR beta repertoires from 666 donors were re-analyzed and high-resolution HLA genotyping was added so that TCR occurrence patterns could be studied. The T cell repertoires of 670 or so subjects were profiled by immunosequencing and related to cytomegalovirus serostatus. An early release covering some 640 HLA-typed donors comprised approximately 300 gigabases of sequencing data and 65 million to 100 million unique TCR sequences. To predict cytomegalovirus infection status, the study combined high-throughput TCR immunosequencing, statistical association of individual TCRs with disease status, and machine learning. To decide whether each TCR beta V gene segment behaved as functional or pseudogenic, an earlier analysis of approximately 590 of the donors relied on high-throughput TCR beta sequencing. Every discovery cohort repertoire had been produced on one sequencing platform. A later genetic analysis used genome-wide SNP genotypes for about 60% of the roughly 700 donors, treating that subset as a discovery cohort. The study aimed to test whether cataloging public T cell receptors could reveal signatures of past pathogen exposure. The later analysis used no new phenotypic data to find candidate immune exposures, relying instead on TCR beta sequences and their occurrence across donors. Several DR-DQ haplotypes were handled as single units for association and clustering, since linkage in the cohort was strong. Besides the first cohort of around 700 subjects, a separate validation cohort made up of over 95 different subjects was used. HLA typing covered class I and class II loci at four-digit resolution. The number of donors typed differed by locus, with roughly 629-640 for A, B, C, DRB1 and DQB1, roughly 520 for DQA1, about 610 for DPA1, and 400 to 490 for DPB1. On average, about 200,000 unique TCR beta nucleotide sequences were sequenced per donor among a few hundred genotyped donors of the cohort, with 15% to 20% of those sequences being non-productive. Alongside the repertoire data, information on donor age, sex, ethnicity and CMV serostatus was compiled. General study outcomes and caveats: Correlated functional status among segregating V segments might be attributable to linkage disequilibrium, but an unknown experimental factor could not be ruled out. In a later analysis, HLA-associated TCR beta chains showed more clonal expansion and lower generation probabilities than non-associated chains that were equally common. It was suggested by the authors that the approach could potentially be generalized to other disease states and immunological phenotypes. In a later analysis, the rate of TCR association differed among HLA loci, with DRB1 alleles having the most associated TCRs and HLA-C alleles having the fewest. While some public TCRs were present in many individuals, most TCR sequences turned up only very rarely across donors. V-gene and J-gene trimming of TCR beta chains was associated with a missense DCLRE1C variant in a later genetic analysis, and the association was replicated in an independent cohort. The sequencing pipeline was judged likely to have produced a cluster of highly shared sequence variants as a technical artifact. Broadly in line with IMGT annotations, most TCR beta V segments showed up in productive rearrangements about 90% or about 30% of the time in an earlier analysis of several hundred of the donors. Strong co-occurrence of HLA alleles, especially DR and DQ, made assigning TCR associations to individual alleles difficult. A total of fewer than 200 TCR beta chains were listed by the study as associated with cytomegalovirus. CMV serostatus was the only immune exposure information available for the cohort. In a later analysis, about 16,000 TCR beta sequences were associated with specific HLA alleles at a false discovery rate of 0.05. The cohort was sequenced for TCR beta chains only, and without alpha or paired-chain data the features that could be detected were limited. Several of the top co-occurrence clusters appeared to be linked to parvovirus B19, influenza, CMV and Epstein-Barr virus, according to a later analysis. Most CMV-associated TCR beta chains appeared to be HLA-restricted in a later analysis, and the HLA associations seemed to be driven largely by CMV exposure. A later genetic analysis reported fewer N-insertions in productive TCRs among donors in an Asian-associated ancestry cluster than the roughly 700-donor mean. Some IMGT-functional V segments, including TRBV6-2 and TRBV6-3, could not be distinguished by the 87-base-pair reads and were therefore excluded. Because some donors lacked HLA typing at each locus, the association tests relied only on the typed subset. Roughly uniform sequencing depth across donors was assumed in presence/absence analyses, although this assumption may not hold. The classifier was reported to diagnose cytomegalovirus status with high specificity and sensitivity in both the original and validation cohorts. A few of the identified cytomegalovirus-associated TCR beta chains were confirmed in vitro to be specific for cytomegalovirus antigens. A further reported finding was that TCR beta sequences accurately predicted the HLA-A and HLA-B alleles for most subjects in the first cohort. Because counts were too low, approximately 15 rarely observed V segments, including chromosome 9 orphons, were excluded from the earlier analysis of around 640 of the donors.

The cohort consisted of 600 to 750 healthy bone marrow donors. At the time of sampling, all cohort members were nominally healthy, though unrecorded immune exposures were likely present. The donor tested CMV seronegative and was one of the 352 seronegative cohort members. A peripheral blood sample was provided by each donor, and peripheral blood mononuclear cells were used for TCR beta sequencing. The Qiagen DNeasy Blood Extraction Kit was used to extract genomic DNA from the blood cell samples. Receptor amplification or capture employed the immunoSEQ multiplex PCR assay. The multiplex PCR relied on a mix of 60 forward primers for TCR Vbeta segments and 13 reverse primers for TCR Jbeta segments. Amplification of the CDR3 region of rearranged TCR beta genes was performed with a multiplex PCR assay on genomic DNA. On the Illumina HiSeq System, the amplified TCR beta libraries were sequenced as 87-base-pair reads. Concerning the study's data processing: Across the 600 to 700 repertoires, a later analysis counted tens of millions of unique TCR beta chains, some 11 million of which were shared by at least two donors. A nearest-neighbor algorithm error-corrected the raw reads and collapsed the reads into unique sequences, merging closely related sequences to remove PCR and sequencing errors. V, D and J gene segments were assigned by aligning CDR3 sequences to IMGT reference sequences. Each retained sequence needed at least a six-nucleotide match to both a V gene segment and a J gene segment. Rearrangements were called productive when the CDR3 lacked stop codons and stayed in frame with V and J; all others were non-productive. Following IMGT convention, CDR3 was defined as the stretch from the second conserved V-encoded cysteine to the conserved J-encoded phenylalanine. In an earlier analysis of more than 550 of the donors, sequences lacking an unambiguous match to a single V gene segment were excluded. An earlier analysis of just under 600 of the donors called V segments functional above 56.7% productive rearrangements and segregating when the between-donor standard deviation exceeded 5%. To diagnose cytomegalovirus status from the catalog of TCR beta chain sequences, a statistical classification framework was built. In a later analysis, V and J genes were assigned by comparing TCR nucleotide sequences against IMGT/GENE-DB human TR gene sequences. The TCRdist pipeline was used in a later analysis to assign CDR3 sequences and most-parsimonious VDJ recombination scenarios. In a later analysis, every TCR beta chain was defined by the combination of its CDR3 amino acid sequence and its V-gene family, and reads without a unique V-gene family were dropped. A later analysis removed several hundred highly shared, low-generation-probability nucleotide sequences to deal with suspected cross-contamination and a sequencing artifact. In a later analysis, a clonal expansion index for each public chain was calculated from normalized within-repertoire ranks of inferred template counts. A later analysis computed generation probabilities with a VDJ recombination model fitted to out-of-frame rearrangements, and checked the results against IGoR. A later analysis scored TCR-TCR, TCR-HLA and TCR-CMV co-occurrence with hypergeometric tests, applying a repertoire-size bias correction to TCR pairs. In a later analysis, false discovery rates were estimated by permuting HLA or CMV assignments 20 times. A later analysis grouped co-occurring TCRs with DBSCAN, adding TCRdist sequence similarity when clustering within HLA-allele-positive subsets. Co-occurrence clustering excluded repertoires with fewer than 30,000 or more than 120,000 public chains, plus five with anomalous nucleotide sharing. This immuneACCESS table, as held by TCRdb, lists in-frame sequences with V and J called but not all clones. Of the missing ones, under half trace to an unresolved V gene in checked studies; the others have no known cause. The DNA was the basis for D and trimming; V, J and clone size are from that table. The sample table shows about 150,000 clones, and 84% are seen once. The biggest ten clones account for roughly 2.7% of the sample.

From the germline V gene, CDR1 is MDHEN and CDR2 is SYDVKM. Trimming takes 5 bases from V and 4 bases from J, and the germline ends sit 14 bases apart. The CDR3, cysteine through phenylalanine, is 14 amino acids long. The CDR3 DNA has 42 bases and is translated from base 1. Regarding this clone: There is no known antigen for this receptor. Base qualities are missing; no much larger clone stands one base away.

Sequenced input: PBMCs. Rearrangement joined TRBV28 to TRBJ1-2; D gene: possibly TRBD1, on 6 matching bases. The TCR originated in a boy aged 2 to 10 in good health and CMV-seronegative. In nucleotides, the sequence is TGTGCCAGCAGTCCGGACAGTGGCTTCTATGGCTACACCTTC. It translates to CASSPDSGFYGYTF.